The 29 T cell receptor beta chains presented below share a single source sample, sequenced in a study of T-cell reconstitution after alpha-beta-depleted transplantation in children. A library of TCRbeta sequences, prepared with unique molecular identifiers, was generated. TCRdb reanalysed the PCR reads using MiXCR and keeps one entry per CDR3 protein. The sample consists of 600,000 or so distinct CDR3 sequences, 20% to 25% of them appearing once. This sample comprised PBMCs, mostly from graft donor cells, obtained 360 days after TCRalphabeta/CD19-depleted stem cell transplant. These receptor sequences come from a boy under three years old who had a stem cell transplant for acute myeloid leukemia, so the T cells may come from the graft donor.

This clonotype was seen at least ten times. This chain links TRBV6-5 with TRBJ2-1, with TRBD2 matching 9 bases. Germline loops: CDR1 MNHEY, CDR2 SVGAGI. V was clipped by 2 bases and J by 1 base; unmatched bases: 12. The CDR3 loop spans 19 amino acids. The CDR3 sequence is CASSYQGGGALVSYNEQFF. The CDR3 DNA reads TGTGCCAGCAGTTACCAAGGCGGGGGGGCCCTAGTGTCCTACAATGAGCAGTTCTTC.

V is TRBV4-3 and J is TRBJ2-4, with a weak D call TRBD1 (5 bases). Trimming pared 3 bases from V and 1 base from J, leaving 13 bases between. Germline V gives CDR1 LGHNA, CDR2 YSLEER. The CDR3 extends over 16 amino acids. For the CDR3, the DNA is TGCGCCAGCAGCCAGATGGGGCATCAGGCCAAAAACATTCAGTACTTC. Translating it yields CASSQMGHQAKNIQYF.

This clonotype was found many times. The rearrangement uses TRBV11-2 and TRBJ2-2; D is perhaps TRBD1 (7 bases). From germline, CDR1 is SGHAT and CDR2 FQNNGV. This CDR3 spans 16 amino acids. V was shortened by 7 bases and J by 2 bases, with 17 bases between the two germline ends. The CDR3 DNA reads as TGTGCCAGCAACAGAGGGCAGGGGGGTAACACCGGGGAGCTGTTTTTT. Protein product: CASNRGQGGNTGELFF.

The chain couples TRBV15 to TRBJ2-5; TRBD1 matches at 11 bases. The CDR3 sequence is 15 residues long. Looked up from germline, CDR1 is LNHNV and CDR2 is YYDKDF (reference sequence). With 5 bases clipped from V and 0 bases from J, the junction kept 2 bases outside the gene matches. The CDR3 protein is CATSPGQGDQETQYF. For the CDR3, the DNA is TGTGCCACCAGCCCGGGACAGGGGGACCAAGAGACCCAGTACTTC.

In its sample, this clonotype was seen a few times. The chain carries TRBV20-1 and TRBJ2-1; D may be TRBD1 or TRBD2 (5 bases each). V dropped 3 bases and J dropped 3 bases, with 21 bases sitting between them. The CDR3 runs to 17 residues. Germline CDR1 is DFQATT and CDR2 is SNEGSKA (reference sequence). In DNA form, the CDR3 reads TGCAGTGCTAGTTTGTCCGCCGGGACCTTACTCTACAATGAGCAGTTCTTC. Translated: CSASLSAGTLLYNEQFF.

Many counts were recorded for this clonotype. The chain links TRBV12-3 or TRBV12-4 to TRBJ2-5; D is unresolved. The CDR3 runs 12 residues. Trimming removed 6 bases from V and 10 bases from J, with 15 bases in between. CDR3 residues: CASSNPPRNQYF. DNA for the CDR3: TGTGCCAGCAGCAACCCCCCTAGGAACCAGTACTTC.

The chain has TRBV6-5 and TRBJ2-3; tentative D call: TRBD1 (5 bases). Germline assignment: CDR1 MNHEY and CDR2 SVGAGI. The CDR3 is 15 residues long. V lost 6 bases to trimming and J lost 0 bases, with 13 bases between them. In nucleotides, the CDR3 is TGTGCCAGCAGCCTAGGGGTTACTAGCACAGATACGCAGTATTTT. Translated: CASSLGVTSTDTQYF.

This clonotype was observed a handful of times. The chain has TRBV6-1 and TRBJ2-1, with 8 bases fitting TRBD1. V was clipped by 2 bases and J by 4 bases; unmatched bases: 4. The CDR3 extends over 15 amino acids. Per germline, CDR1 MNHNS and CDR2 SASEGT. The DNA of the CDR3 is TGTGCCAGCAGTGAAAGGGACAGGCGGTACAATGAGCAGTTCTTC. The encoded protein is CASSERDRRYNEQFF.

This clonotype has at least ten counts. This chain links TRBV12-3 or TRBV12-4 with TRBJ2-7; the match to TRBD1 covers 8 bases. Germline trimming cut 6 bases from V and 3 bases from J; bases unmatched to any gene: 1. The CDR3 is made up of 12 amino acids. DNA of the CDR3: TGTGCCAGCAGGACAGGGGTCTACGAGCAGTACTTC. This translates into CASRTGVYEQYF.

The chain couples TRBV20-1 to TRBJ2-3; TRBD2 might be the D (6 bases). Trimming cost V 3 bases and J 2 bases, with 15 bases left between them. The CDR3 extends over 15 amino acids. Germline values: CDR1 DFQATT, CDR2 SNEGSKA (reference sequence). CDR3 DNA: TGCAGTGCTAGTATGGCGGGACTGGACACAGATACGCAGTATTTT. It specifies CSASMAGLDTDTQYF.

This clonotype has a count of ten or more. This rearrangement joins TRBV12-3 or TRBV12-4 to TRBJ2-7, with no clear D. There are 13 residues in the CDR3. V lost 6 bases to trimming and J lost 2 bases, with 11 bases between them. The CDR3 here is CASSKGRTYEQYV. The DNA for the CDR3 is TGTGCCAGCAGCAAAGGACGGACCTACGAGCAGTACGTC.

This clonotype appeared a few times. In DNA form, the CDR3 reads TGCAGTGCTAGAGATCGGACAGGGGTTTACAATGAGCAGTTCTTC. It specifies CSARDRTGVYNEQFF. The V gene is TRBV20-1, the J gene TRBJ2-1, with 9 bases identical to TRBD1. Germline V gene lookup returns CDR1 DFQATT and CDR2 SNEGSKA (reference sequence). The CDR3 is made up of 15 amino acids. The junction had 4 bases not matched to a gene; V was cut back by 0 bases and J by 4 bases.

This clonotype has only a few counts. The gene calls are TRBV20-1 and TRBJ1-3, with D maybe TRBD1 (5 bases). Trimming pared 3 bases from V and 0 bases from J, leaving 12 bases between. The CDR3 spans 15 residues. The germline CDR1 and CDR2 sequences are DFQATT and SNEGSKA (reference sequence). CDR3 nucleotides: TGCAGTGCTAGCCAGGGATCATTCTCTGGAAACACCATATATTTT. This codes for CSASQGSFSGNTIYF.

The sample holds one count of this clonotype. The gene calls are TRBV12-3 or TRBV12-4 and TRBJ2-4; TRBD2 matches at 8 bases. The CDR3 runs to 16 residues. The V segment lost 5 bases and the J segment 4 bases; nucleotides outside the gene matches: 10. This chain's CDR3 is CASSPSGGRLKNIQYF. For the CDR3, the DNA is TGTGCCAGCAGTCCGAGCGGGGGCCGATTGAAAAACATTCAGTACTTC.

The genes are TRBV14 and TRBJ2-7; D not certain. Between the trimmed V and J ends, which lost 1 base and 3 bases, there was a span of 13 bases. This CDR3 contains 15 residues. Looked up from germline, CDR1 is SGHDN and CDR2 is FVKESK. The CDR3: CASSQGPTKVYEQYF. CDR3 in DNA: TGTGCCAGCAGCCAAGGACCGACGAAAGTCTACGAGCAGTACTTC.

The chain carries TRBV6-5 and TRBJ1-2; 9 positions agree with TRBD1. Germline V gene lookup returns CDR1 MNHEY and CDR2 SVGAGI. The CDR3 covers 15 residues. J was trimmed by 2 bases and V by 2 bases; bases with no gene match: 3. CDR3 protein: CASSYDRGLNYGYTF. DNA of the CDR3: TGTGCCAGCAGTTACGACAGGGGGTTGAACTATGGCTACACCTTC.

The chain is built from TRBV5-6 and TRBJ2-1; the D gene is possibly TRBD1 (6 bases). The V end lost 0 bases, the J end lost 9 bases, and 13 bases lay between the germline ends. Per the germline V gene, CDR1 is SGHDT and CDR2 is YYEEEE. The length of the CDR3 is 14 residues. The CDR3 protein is CASSLAAGRGEQFF. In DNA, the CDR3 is TGTGCCAGCAGCTTGGCGGCGGGCAGGGGTGAGCAGTTCTTC.

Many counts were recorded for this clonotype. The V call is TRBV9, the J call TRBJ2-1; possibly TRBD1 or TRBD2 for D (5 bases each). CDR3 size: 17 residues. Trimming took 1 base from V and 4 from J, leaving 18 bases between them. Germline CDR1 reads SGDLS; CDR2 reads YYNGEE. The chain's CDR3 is CASSVLITPGPYNEQFF. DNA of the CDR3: TGTGCCAGCAGCGTACTTATAACCCCGGGACCATACAATGAGCAGTTCTTC. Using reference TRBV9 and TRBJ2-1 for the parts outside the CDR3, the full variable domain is DSGVTQTPKHLITATGQRVTLRCSPRSGDLSVYWYQQSLDQGLQFLIQYYNGEERAKGNILERFSAQQFPDLHSELNLSSLELGDSALYFCASSVLITPGPYNEQFFGPGTRLTVL.

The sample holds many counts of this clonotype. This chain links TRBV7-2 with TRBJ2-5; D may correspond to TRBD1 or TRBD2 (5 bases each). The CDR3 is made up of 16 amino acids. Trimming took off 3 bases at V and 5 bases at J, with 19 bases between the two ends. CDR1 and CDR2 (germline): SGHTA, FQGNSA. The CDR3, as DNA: TGTGCCAGCAGCTTCTTACCTGGTACGGGGACGGAGACCCAGTACTTC. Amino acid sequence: CASSFLPGTGTETQYF.

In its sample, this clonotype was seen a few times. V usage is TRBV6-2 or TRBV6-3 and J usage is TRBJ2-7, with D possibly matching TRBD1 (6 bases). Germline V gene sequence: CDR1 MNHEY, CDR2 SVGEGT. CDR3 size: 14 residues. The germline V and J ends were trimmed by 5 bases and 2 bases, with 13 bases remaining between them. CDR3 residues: CASSGTLLAYEQYF. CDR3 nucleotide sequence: TGTGCCAGCAGTGGGACACTCCTCGCCTACGAGCAGTACTTC.

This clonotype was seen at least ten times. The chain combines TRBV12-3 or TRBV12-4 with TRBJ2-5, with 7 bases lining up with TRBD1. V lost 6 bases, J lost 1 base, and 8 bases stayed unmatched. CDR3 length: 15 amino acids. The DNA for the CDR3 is TGTGCCAGCAGCTCTCCGGGACAGCTCCAAGAGACCCAGTACTTC. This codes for CASSSPGQLQETQYF.

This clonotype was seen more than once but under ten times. This CDR3 reads CASSKSSGGNIQYF. The CDR3 DNA is TGTGCCAGCAGCAAGAGTAGCGGGGGAAACATTCAGTACTTC. The chain employs TRBV7-2 and TRBJ2-4; 9 bases line up with TRBD2. The V segment lost 5 bases and the J segment 6 bases; nucleotides outside the gene matches: 5. The CDR3 has 14 amino acids. Germline CDR1 reads SGHTA; CDR2 reads FQGNSA.

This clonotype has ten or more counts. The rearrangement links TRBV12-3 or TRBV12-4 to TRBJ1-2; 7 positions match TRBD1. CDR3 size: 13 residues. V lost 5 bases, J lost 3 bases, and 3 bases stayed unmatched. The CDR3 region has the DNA TGTGCCAGCAGTCCGGGACAGTACTATGGCTACACCTTC. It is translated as CASSPGQYYGYTF.

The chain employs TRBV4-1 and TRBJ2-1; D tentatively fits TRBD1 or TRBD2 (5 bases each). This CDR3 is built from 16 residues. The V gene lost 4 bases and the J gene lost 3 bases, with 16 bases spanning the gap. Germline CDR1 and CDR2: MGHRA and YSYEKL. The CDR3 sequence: CASSPSPGTDYNEQFF. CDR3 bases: TGCGCCAGCAGCCCCTCCCCCGGGACGGACTACAATGAGCAGTTCTTC.

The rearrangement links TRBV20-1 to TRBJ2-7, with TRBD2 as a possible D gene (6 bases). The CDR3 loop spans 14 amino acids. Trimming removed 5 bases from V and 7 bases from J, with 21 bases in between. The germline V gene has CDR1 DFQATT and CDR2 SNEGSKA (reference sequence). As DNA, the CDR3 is TGCAGTGCTCAGAATCCACTTCGGGGGTGGGAGCAGTACTTC. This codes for CSAQNPLRGWEQYF.

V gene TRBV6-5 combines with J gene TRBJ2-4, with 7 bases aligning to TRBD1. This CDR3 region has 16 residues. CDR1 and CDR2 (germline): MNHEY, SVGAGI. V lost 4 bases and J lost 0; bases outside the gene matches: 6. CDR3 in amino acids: CASSSGGQIAKNIQYF. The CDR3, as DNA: TGTGCCAGCAGTTCAGGGGGACAGATAGCCAAAAACATTCAGTACTTC.

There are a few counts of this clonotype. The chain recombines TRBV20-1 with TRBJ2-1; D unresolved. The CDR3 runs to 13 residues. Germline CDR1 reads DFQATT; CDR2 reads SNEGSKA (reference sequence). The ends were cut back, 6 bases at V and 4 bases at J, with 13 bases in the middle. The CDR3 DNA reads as TGCAGTGCAAGACATCCCAATTACAATGAGCAGTTCTTC. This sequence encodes CSARHPNYNEQFF.

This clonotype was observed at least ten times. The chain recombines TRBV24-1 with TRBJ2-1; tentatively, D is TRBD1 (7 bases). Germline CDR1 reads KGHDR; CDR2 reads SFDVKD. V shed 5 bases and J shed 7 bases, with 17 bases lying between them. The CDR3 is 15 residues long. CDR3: CATSALSTGRNEQFF. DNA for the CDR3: TGTGCCACCAGTGCCCTCTCGACAGGGAGGAATGAGCAGTTCTTC.

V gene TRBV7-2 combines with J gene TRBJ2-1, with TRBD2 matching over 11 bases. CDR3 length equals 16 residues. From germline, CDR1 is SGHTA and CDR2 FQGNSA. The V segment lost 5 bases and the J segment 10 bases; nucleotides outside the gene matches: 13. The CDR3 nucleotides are TGTGCCAGCAGCCTAGTGGCTAGCGGGGGGTTGGAGGAGCAGTTCTTC. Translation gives CASSLVASGGLEEQFF. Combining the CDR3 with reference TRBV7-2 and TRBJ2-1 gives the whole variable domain GAGVSQSPSNKVTEKGKDVELRCDPISGHTALYWYRQSLGQGLEFLIYFQGNSAPDKSGLPSDRFSAERTGGSVSTLTIQRTQQEDSAVYLCASSLVASGGLEEQFFGPGTRLTVL.